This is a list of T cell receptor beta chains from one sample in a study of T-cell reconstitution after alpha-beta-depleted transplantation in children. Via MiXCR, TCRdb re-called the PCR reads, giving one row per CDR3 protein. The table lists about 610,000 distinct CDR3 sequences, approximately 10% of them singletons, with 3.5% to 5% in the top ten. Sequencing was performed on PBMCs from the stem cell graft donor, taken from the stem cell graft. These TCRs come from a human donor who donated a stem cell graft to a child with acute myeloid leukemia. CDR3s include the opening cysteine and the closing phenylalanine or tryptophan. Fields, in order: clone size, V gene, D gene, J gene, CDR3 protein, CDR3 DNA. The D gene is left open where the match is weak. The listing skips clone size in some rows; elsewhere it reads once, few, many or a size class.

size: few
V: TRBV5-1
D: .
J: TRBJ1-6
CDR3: CASTSIPGSNSPLHF
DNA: TGCGCCAGCACCTCAATCCCAGGGTCTAATTCACCCCTCCACTTT

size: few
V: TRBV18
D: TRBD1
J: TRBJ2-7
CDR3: CASSQGARLAEQYF
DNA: TGTGCCAGCTCACAGGGGGCCAGGCTCGCCGAGCAGTACTTC

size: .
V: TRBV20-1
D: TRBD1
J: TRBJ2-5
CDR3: CSAGDREETQYF
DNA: TGCAGTGCTGGGGACAGGGAAGAGACCCAGTACTTC

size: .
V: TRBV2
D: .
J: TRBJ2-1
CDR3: CASIGRTGTYYNEQFF
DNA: TGTGCCAGCATTGGAAGAACCGGGACATACTACAATGAGCAGTTCTTC

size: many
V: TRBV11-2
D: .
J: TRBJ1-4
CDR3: CASSDRRATNEKLFF
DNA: TGTGCCAGCAGCGACCGACGGGCAACTAATGAAAAACTGTTTTTT

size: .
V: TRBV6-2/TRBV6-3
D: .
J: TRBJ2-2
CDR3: CASSSPREAGELFF
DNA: TGTGCCAGCAGTTCTCCGAGAGAGGCCGGGGAGCTGTTTTTT

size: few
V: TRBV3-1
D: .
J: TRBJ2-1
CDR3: CASSQRQRSLDEQFF
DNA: TGTGCCAGCAGCCAACGGCAGCGGAGTCTGGATGAGCAGTTCTTC

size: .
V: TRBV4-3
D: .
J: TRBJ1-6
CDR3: CASSQGHVEDSPLHF
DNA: TGCGCCAGCAGCCAAGGACATGTCGAAGATTCACCCCTCCACTTT

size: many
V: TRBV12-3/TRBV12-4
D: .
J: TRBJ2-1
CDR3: CASSGDGVLGDEQFF
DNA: TGTGCCAGCAGTGGCGACGGTGTCCTCGGGGATGAGCAGTTCTTC

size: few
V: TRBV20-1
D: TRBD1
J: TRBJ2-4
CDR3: CSARALGQGGAKNIQYF
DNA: TGCAGTGCTAGAGCCCTCGGACAGGGGGGGGCCAAAAACATTCAGTACTTC

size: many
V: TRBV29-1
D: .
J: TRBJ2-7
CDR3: CSVEGVRDDEQYF
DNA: TGCAGCGTTGAGGGGGTGCGGGATGACGAGCAGTACTTC

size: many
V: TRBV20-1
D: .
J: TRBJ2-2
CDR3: CSARDGALPGELFF
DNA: TGCAGTGCTAGAGATGGGGCCCTTCCCGGGGAGCTGTTTTTT

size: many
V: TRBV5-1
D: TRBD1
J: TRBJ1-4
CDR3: CASSSRGRDEKLFF
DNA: TGCGCCAGCAGCTCGAGGGGGCGCGATGAAAAACTGTTTTTT

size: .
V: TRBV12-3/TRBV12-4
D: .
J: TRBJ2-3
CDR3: CASTEGGAGADTQYF
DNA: TGTGCCAGCACGGAAGGTGGGGCGGGCGCAGATACGCAGTATTTT

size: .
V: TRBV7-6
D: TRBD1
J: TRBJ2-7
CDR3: CASSPSLDRGRNEQYF
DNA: TGTGCCAGCAGCCCATCCCTTGACAGGGGGCGGAACGAGCAGTACTTC

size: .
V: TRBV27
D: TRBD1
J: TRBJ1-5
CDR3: CASSTRTGEGQPQHF
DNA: TGTGCCAGCAGTACCCGGACAGGGGAGGGCCAGCCCCAGCATTTT

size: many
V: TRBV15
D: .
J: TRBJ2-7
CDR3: CATSRGTGLFYEQYF
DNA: TGTGCCACCAGCAGAGGGACGGGGCTTTTCTACGAGCAGTACTTC

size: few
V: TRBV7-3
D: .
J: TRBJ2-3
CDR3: CASSTKGRHTQYF
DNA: TGTGCCAGCAGCACAAAGGGGAGGCATACGCAGTATTTT

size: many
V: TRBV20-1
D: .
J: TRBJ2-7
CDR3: CSAPTSSYEQYF
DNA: TGCAGTGCCCCTACTAGCAGCTACGAGCAGTACTTC

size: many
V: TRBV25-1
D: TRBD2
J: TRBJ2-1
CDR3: CASSWGGNEQFF
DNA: TGTGCCAGCAGTTGGGGGGGTAATGAGCAGTTCTTC

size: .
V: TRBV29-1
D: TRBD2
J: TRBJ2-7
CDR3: CSVASGYRNEQYF
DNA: TGCAGCGTCGCTAGCGGGTATCGGAACGAGCAGTACTTC

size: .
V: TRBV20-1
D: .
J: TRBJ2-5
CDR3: CSVMRTETQYF
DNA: TGCAGTGTCATGCGGACTGAGACCCAGTACTTC

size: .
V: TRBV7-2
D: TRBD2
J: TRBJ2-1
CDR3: CASSLGTSGSHREQFF
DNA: TGTGCCAGCAGCCTGGGGACTAGCGGGAGTCACAGGGAGCAGTTCTTC

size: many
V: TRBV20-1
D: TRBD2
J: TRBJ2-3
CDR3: CSARRTSGQSTDTQYF
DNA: TGCAGTGCTAGACGGACTAGCGGGCAGAGCACAGATACGCAGTATTTT

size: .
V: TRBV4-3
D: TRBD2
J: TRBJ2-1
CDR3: CASSRGLAARGDEQFF
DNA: TGCGCCAGCAGCCGGGGACTAGCGGCCCGCGGGGATGAGCAGTTCTTC

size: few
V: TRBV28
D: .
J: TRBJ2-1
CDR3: CASSLAAGTSRVLEQFF
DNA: TGTGCCAGCAGTTTGGCCGCCGGGACTTCCCGAGTTTTGGAGCAGTTCTTC

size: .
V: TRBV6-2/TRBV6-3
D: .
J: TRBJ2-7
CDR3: CASRRDINYEQYF
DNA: TGTGCCAGCAGGCGGGACATAAACTACGAGCAGTACTTC

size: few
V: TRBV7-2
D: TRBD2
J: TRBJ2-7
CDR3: CASSFNRPSGSREQYF
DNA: TGTGCCAGCAGCTTCAACAGGCCTAGCGGGAGTCGGGAGCAGTACTTC

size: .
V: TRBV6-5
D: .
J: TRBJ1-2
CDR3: CASSYGLTNYGYTF
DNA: TGTGCCAGCAGTTACGGACTGACTAACTATGGCTACACCTTC

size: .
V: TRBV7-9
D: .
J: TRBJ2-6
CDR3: CASSLGSYRSGANVLTF
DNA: TGTGCCAGCAGCTTGGGCAGTTACCGATCTGGGGCCAACGTCCTGACTTTC

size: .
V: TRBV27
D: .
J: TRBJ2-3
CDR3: CASSPPRGPSTDTQYF
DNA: TGTGCCAGCAGTCCCCCGAGGGGCCCTAGCACAGATACGCAGTATTTT

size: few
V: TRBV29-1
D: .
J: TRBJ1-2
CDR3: CSVEDHGGGYTF
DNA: TGCAGCGTTGAAGATCACGGGGGCGGCTACACCTTC

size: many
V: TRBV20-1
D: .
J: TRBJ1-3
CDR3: CSVQPQISGNTIYF
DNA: TGCAGTGTTCAGCCCCAGATCTCTGGAAACACCATATATTTT

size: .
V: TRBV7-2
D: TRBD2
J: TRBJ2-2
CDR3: CASSHAGGRTGELFF
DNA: TGTGCCAGCAGCCATGCGGGGGGGAGGACCGGGGAGCTGTTTTTT

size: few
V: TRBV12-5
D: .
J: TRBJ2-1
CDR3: CASGLTGNEQFF
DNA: TGTGCTAGTGGTTTGACCGGCAATGAGCAGTTCTTC

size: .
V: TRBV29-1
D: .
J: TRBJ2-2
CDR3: CSVEDQDSNTGELFF
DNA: TGCAGCGTTGAAGATCAGGACTCGAACACCGGGGAGCTGTTTTTT

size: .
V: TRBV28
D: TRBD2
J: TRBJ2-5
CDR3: CASSPRRAGVETQYF
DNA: TGTGCCAGCAGCCCCCGCCGAGCGGGAGTCGAGACCCAGTACTTC

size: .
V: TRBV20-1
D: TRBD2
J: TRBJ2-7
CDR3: CSARALAGIYEQYF
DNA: TGCAGTGCTAGAGCTCTAGCGGGAATATACGAGCAGTACTTC

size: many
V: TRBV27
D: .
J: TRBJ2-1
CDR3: CASSASYNEQFF
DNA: TGTGCCAGCAGTGCTTCCTACAATGAGCAGTTCTTC

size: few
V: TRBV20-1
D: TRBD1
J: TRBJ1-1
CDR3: CSAPDRVRDEAFF
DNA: TGCAGTGCGCCAGACAGGGTGAGGGATGAAGCTTTCTTT

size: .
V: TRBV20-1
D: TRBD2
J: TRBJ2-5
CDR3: CSAPAGGPSETQYF
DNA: TGCAGTGCGCCAGCGGGAGGGCCGTCAGAGACCCAGTACTTC

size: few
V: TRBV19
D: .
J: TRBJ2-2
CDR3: CASTPVNTGELFF
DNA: TGTGCCAGTACCCCGGTGAACACCGGGGAGCTGTTTTTT

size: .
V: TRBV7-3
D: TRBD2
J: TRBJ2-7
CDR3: CASSLMLGLAGEKESYEQYF
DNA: TGTGCCAGCAGCTTAATGTTAGGACTAGCGGGAGAAAAGGAATCCTACGAGCAGTACTTC

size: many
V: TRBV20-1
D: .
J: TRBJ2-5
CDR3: CSARSASDPYQETQYF
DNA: TGCAGTGCTAGATCAGCGTCTGATCCGTACCAAGAGACCCAGTACTTC

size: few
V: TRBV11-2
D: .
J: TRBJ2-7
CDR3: CASSLGSPGFIGNYEQYF
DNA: TGTGCCAGCAGCTTAGGATCCCCAGGGTTTATCGGGAACTACGAGCAGTACTTC

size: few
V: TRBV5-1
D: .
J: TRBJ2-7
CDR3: CASSYSPGAEQYF
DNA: TGCGCCAGCAGCTACAGCCCCGGGGCCGAGCAGTACTTC

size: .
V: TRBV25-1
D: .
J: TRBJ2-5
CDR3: CASSDRTQYF
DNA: TGTGCCAGCAGTGACAGAACCCAGTACTTC

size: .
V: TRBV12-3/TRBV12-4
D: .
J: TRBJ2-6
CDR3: CASFPGGRGGANVLTF
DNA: TGTGCCAGCTTTCCAGGGGGGCGGGGTGGGGCCAACGTCCTGACTTTC